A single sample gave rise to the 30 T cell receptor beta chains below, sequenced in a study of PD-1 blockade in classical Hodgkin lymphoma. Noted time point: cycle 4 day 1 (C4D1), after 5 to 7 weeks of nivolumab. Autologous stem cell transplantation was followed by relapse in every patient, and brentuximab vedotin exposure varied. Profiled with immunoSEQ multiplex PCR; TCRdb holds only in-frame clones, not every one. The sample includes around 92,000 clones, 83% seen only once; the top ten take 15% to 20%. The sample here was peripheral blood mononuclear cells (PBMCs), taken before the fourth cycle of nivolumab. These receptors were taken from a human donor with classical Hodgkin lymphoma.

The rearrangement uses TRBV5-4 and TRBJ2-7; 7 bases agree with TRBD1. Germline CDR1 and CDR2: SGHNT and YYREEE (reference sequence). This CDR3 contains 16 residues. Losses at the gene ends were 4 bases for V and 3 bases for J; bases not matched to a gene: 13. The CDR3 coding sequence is TGTGCCAGCAGCCCCCGGGTCGGGGACAGAGGCTACGAGCAGTACTTC. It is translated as CASSPRVGDRGYEQYF.

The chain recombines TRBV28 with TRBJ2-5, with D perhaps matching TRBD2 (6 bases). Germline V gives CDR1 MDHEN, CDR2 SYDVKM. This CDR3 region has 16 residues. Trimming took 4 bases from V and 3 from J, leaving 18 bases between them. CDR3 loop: CASSSLAGSTKETQYF. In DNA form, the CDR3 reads TGTGCCAGCAGTTCCCTCGCGGGATCAACCAAAGAGACCCAGTACTTC.

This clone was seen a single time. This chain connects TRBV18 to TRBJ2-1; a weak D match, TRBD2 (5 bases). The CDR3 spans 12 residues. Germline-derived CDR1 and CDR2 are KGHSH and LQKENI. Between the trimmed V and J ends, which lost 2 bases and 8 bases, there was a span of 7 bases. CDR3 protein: CASSPSGDEQFF. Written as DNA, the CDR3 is TGTGCCAGCTCACCATCCGGGGATGAGCAGTTCTTC.

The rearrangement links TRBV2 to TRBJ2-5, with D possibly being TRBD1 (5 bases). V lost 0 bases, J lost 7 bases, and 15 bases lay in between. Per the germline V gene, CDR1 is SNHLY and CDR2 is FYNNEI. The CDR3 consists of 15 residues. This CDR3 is CASSEALRQGATQYF. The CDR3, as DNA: TGTGCCAGCAGTGAAGCGCTTCGCCAGGGCGCGACCCAGTACTTC.

The CDR3 reads CASSLRANLGTEAFF. CDR3 nucleotides: TGCGCCAGCAGCTTGCGGGCGAACCTGGGCACTGAAGCTTTCTTT. The genes are TRBV5-1 and TRBJ1-1; no reliable D call. Per germline, CDR1 SGHRS and CDR2 YFSETQ. The V end was cut by 1 base, the J end by 4 bases, with 14 bases between. This CDR3 is 15 amino acids long.

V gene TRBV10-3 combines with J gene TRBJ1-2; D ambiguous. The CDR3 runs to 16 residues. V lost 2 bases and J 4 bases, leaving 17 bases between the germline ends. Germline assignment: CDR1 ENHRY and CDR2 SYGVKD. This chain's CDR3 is CAISEGIKQSFYGYTF. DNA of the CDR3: TGTGCCATCAGTGAGGGGATTAAACAGAGCTTCTATGGCTACACCTTC.

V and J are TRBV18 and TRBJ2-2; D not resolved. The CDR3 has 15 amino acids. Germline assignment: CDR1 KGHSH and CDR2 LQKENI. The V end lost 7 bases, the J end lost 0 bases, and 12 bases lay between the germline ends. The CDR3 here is CASWRTAANTGELFF. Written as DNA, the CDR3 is TGTGCCAGCTGGCGGACGGCCGCGAACACCGGGGAGCTGTTTTTT.

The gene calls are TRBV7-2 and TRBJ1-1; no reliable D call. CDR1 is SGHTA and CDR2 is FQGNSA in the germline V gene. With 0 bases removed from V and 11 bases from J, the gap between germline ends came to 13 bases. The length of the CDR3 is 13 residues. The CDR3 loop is CASSLAPGGRAFF. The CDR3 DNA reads TGTGCCAGCAGCTTAGCCCCAGGCGGTCGGGCTTTCTTT. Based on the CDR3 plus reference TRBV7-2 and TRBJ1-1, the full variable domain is GAGVSQSPSNKVTEKGKDVELRCDPISGHTALYWYRQSLGQGLEFLIYFQGNSAPDKSGLPSDRFSAERTGGSVSTLTIQRTQQEDSAVYLCASSLAPGGRAFFGQGTRLTVV.

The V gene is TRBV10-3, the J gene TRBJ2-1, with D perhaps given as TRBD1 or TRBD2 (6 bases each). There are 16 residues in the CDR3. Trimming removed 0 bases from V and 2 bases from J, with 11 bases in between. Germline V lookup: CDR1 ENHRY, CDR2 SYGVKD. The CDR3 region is CAISESGAGPYNEQFF. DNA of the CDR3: TGTGCCATCAGTGAGTCGGGGGCGGGACCCTACAATGAGCAGTTCTTC.

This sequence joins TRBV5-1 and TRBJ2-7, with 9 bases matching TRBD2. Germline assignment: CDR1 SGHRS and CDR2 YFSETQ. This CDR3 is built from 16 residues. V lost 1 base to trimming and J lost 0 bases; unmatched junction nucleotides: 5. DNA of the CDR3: TGCGCCAGCAGCTTGACCGGGACTAGCAGCTCCTACGAGCAGTACTTC. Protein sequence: CASSLTGTSSSYEQYF.

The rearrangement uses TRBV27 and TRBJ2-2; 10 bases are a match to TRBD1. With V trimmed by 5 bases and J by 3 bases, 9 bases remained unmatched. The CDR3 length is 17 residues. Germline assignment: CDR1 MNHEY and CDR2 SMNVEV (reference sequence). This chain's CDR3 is CASSIRPGQGYTGELFF. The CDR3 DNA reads TGTGCCAGCAGTATTAGACCGGGACAGGGGTACACCGGGGAGCTGTTTTTT.

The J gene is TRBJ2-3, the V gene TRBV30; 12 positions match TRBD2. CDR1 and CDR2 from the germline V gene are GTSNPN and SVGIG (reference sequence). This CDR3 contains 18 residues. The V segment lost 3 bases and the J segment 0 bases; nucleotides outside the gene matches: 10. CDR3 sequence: CAWSEGTSGPSSTDTQYF. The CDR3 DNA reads TGTGCCTGGAGCGAAGGGACTAGCGGGCCGTCTAGCACAGATACGCAGTATTTT.

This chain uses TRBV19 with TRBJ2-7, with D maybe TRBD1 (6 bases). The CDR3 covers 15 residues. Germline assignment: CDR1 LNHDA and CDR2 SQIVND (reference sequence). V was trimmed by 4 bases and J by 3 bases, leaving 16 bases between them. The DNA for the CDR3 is TGTGCCAGTAGTAGACAGGTTTCCCCAGACTACGAGCAGTACTTC. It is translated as CASSRQVSPDYEQYF. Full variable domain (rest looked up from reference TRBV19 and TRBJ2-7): DGGITQSPKYLFRKEGQNVTLSCEQNLNHDAMYWYRQDPGQGLRLIYYSQIVNDFQKGDIAEGYSVSREKKESFPLTVTSAQKNPTAFYLCASSRQVSPDYEQYFGPGTRLTVT.

The CDR3 sequence is CASGGVSREKLFF. The DNA of the CDR3 is TGTGCCAGTGGAGGGGTGAGTCGGGAAAAACTGTTTTTT. The J gene is TRBJ1-4, the V gene TRBV19; a possible D gene is TRBD1 (5 bases). Trimming took off 8 bases at V and 8 bases at J, with 15 bases between the two ends. Germline CDR1 LNHDA, CDR2 SQIVND (reference sequence). This CDR3 has 13 residues.

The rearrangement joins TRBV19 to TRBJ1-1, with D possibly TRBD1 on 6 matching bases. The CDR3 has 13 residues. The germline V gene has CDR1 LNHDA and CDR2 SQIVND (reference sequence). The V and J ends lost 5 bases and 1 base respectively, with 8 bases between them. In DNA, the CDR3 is TGTGCCAGTAGTTCGGGACAGAACACTGAAGCTTTCTTT. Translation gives CASSSGQNTEAFF.

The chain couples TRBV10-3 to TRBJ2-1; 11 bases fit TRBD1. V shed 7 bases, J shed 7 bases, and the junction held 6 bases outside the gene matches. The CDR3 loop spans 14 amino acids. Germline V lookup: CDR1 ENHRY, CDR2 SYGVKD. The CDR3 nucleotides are TGTGCCATCACTGGACAGGGGGCTGGAAATGAGCAGTTCTTC. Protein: CAITGQGAGNEQFF.

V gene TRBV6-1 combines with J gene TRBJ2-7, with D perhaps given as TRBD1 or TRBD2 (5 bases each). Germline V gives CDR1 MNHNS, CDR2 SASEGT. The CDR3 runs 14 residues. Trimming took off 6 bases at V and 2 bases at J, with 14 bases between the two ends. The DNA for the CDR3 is TGTGCCAGCAGCAGGGACCCATCAACCTACGAGCAGTACTTC. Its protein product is CASSRDPSTYEQYF.

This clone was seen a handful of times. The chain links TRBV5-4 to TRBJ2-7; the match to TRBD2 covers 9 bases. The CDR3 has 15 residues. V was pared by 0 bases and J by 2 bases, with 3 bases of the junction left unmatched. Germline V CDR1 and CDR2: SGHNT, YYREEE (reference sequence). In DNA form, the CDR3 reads TGTGCCAGCAGCTTGGGGCTAGCGGGGACCTACGAGCAGTACTTC. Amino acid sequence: CASSLGLAGTYEQYF.

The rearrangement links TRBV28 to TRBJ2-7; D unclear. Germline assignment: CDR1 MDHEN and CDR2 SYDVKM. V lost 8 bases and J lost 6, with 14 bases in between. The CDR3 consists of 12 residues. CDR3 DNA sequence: TGTGCCAGCGGCCGGACGTTGGGCGAGCAGTACTTC. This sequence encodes CASGRTLGEQYF.

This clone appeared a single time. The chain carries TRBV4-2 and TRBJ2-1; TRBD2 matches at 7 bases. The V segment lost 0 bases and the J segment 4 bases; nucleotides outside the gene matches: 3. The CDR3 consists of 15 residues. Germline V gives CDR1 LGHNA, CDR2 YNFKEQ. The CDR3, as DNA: TGTGCCAGCAGCCAAGAGCTAGCGGAATACAATGAGCAGTTCTTC. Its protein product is CASSQELAEYNEQFF.

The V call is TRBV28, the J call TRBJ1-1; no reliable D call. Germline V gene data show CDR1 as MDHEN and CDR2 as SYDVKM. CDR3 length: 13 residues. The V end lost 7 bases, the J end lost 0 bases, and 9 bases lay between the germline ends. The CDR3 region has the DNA TGTGCCAGCACCACCTCAGTGAACACTGAAGCTTTCTTT. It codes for CASTTSVNTEAFF.

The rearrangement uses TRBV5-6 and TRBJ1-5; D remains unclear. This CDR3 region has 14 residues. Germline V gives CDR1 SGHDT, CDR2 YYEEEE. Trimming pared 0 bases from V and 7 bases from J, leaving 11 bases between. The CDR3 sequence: CASSLAQVRQPQHF. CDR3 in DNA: TGTGCCAGCAGCTTGGCCCAGGTCAGACAGCCCCAGCATTTT.

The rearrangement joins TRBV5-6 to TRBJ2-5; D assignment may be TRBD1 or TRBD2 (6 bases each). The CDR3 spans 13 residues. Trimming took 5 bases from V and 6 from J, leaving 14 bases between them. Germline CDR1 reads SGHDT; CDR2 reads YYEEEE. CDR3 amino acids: CASSPRGGKTQYF. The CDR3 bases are TGTGCCAGCAGTCCCCGAGGGGGGAAGACCCAGTACTTC.

CDR3 DNA: TGTGCCATCAATACCCCCCGGACAGGGGGGACTGAAGCTTTCTTT. Its translation: CAINTPRTGGTEAFF. V is TRBV10-3 and J is TRBJ1-1, with 10 positions matching TRBD1. The germline V gene encodes CDR1 ENHRY and CDR2 SYGVKD. With V trimmed by 7 bases and J by 5 bases, 10 bases remained unmatched. The CDR3 totals 15 residues.

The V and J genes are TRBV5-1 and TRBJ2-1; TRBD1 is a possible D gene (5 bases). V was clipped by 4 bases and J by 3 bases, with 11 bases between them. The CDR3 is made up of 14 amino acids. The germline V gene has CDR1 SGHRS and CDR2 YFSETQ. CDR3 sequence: CASSPQGGYNEQFF. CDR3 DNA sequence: TGCGCCAGCAGCCCCCAGGGCGGCTACAATGAGCAGTTCTTC.

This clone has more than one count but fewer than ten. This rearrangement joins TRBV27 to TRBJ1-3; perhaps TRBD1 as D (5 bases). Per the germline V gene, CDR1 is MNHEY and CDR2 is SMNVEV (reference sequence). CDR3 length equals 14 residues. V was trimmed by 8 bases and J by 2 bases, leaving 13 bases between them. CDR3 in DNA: TGTGCCAGCTCACCCGCCAGGGCTGGAAACACCATATATTTT. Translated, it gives CASSPARAGNTIYF.

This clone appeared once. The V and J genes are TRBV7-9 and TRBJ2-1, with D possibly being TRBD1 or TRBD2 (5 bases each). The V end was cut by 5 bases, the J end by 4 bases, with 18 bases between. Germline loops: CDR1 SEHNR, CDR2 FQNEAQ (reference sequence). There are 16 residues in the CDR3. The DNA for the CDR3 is TGTGCCAGCAGCGCAGGGACGGGGTTGGGGTACAATGAGCAGTTCTTC. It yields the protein CASSAGTGLGYNEQFF.

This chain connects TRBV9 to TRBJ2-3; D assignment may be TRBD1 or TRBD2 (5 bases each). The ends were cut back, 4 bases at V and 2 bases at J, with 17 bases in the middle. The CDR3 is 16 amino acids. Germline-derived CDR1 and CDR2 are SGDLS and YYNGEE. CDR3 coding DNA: TGTGCCAGCAGCCCCCGTTCGGGGCGAAACACAGATACGCAGTATTTT. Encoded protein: CASSPRSGRNTDTQYF.

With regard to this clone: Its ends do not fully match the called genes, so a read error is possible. CDR3 DNA: TGTGCCAACAGCGGGGGACTAGCGGGAGGGCGGCGGGGAAATACGCAGTATTTT. Amino acid sequence: CANSGGLAGGRRGNTQYF. This rearrangement joins TRBV5-4 to TRBJ2-3; TRBD2 agrees at 16 bases. This CDR3 spans 18 amino acids. Looked up from germline, CDR1 is SGHNT and CDR2 is YYREEE (reference sequence).

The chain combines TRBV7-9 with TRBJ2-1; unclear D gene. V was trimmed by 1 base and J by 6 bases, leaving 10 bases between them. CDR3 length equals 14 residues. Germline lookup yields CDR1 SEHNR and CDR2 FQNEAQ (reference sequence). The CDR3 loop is CASSLGGRINEQFF. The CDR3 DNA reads TGTGCCAGCAGCTTAGGTGGCAGAATCAATGAGCAGTTCTTC.